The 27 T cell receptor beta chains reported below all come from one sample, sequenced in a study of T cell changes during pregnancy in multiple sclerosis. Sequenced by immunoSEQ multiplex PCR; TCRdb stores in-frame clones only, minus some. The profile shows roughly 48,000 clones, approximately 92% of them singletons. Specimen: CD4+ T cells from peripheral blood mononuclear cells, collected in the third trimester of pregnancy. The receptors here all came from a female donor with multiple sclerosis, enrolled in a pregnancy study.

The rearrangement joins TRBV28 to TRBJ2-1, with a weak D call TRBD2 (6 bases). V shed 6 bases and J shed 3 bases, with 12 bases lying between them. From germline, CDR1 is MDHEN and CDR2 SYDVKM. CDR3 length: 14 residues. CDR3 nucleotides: TGTGCCAGCAGATTCGGGGGTAACTACAATGAGCAGTTCTTC. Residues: CASRFGGNYNEQFF.

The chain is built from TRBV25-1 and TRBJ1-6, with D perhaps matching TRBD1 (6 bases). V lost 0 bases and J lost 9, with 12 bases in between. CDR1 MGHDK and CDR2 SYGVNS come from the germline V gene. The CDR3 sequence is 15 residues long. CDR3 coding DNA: TGTGCCAGCAGTGAATATGGGCAGGGGCCTTCACCCCTCCACTTT. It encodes CASSEYGQGPSPLHF.

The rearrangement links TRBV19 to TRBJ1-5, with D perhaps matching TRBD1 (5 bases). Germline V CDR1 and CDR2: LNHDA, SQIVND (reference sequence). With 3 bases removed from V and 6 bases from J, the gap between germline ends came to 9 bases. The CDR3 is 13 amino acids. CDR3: CASSIGGGQPQHF. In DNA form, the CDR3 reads TGTGCCAGTAGTATCGGGGGGGGTCAGCCCCAGCATTTT.

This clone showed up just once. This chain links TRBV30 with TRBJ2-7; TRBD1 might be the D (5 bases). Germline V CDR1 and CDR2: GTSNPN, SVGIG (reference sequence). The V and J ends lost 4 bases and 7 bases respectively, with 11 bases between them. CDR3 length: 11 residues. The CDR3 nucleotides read TGTGCCTGGAAGCAGGGCTGGGAGCAGTACTTC. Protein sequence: CAWKQGWEQYF.

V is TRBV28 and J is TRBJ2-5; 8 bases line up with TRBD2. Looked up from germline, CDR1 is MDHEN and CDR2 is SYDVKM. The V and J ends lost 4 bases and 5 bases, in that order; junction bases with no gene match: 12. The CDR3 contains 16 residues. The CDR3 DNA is TGTGCCAGCAGTTCACCGGGACTAGAAGCTTCGGAGACCCAGTACTTC. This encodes CASSSPGLEASETQYF.

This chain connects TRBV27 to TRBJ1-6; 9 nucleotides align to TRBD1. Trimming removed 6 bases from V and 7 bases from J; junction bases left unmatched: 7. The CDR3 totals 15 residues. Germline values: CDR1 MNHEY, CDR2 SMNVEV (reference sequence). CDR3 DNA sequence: TGTGCCAGCAGAAAACAGGGGGCCACCAATTCACCCCTCCACTTT. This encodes CASRKQGATNSPLHF.

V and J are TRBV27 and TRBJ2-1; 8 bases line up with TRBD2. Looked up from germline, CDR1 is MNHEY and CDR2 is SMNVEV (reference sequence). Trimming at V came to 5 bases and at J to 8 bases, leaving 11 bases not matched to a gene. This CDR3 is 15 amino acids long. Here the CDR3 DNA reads TGTGCCAGCAGTCCTCGCCGGACTAGCTCGGATGAGCAGTTCTTC. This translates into CASSPRRTSSDEQFF.

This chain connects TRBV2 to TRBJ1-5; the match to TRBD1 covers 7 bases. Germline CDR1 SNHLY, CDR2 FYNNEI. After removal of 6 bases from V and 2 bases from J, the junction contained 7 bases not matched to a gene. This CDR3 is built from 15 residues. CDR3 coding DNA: TGTGCCAGCAGGAGCCAGGGGGATCGCAATCAGCCCCAGCATTTT. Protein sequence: CASRSQGDRNQPQHF.

The CDR3 here is CASRTPGGGYTEAFF. DNA of the CDR3: TGTGCCAGCAGGACCCCTGGGGGGGGCTATACTGAAGCTTTCTTT. This chain links TRBV28 with TRBJ1-1; tentatively, D is TRBD1 (6 bases). The CDR3 is made up of 15 amino acids. From germline, CDR1 is MDHEN and CDR2 SYDVKM. Trimming shortened V by 6 bases and J by 5 bases, and 19 bases separated the two germline ends. Combining the CDR3 with reference TRBV28 and TRBJ1-1 gives the whole variable domain DVKVTQSSRYLVKRTGEKVFLECVQDMDHENMFWYRQDPGLGLRLIYFSYDVKMKEKGDIPEGYSVSREKKERFSLILESASTNQTSMYLCASRTPGGGYTEAFFGQGTRLTVV.

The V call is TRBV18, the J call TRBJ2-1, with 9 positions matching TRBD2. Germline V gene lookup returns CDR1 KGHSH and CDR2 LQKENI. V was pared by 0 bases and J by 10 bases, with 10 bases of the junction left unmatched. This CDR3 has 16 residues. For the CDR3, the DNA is TGTGCCAGCTCACCACCGGGCCTAGCGGGAAGGGGGGAGCAGTTCTTC. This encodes CASSPPGLAGRGEQFF.

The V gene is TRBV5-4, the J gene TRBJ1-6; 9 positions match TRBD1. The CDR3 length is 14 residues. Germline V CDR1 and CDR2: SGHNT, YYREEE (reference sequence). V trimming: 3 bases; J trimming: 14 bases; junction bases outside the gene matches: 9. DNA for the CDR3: TGTGCCAGCAGCTACACAGGGGGCGACGGAACCCTCCACTTT. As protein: CASSYTGGDGTLHF.

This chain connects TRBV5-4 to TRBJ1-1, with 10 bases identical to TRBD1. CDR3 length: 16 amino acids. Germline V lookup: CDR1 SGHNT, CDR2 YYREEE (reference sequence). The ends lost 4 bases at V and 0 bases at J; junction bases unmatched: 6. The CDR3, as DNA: TGTGCCAGCAGCCCTGGACAGGGGGGAATGAACACTGAAGCTTTCTTT. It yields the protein CASSPGQGGMNTEAFF.

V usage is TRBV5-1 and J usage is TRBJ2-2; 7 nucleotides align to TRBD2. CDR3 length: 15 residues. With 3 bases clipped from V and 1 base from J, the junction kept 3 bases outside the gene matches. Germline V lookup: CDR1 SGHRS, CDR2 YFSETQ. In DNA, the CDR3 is TGCGCCAGCAGCTCGGCGGGGGAGAACACCGGGGAGCTGTTTTTT. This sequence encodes CASSSAGENTGELFF.

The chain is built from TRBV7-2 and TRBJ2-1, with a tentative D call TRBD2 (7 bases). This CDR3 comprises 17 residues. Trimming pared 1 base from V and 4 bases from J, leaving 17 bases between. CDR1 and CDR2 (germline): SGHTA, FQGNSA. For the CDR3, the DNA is TGTGCCAGCAGCTTAGTGGGTGGGGGGGCACGTTACAATGAGCAGTTCTTC. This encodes CASSLVGGGARYNEQFF.

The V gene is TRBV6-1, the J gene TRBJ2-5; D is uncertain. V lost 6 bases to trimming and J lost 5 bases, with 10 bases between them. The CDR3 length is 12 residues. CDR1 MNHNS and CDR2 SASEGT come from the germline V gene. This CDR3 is CASRLRWETQYF. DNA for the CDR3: TGTGCCAGCAGACTAAGATGGGAGACCCAGTACTTC.

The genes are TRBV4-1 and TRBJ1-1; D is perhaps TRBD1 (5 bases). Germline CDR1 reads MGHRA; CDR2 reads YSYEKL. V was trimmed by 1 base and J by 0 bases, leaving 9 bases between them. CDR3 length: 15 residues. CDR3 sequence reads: CASSQGAGLNTEAFF. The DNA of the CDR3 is TGCGCCAGCAGCCAAGGGGCGGGGCTGAACACTGAAGCTTTCTTT.

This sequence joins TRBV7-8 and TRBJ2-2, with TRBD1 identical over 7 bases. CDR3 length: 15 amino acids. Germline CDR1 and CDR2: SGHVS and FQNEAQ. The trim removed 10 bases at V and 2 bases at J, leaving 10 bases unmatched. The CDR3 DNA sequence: TGTGCCACCTCCAGGGGGAGAACAAACACCGGGGAGCTGTTTTTT. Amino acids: CATSRGRTNTGELFF.

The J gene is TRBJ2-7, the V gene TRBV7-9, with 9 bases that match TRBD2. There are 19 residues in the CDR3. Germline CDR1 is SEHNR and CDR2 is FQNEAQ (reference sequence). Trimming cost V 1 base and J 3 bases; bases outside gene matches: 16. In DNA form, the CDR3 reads TGTGCCAGCAGCTTAGGGGGGTCCCTAGCGGGACGAACTGACTACGAGCAGTACTTC. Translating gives CASSLGGSLAGRTDYEQYF.

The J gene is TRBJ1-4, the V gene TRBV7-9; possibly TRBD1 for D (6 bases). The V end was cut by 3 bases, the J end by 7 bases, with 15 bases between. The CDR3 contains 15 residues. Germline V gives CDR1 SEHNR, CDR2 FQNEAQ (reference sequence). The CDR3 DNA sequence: TGTGCCAGCAGCTTCGGAAGGGGGGAGGGTGAAAAACTGTTTTTT. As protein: CASSFGRGEGEKLFF.

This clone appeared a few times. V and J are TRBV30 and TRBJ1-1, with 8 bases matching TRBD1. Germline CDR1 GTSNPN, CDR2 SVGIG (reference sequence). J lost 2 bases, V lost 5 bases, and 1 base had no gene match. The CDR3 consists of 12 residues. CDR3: CAWGQGNTEAFF. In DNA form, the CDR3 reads TGTGCCTGGGGACAGGGAAACACTGAAGCTTTCTTT.

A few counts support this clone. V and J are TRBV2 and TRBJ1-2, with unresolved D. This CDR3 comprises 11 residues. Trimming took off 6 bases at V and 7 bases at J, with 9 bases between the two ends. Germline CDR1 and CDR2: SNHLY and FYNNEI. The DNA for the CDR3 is TGTGCCAGCAGGAACTTCGGTGGCTACACCTTC. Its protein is CASRNFGGYTF.

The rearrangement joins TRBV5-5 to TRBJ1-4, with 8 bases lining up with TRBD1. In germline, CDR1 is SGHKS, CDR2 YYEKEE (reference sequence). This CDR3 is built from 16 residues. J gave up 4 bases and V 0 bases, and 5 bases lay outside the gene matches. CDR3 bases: TGTGCCAGCAGCTTGGCCAGGACAGGGCTTAATGAAAAACTGTTTTTT. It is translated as CASSLARTGLNEKLFF.

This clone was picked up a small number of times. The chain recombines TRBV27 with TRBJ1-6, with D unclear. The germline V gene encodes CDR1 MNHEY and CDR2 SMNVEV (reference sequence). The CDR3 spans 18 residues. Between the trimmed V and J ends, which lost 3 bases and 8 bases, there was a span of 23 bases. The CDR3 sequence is CASSFRPYAGREDSPLHF. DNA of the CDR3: TGTGCCAGCAGTTTTCGGCCCTATGCGGGGAGGGAGGATTCACCCCTCCACTTT.

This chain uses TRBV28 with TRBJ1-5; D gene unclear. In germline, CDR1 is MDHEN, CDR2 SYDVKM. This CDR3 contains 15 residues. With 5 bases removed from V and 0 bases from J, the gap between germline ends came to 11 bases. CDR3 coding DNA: TGTGCCAGCAGTGAGGGCAGAGATAGCAATCAGCCCCAGCATTTT. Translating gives CASSEGRDSNQPQHF.

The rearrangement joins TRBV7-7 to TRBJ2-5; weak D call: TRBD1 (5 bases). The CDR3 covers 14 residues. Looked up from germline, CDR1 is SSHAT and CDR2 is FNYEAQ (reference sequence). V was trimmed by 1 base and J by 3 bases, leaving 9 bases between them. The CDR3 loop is CASSLELQEETQYF. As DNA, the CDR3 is TGTGCCAGCAGCTTAGAATTACAGGAAGAGACCCAGTACTTC.

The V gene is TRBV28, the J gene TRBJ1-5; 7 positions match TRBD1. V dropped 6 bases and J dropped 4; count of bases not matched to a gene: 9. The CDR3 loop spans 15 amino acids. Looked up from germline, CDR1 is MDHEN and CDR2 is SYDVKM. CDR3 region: CASSEGTVINQPQHF. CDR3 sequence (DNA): TGTGCCAGCAGCGAGGGGACAGTGATTAATCAGCCCCAGCATTTT.

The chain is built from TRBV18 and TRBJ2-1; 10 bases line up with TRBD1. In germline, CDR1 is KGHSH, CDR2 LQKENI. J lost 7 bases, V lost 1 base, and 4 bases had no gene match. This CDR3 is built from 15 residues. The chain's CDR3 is CASSPQDRGGNEQFF. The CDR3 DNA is TGTGCCAGCTCACCACAGGACAGGGGGGGAAATGAGCAGTTCTTC. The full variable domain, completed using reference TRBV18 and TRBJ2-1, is NAGVMQNPRHLVRRRGQEARLRCSPMKGHSHVYWYRQLPEEGLKFMVYLQKENIIDESGMPKERFSAEFPKEGPSILRIQQVVRGDSAAYFCASSPQDRGGNEQFFGPGTRLTVL.